The 29 T cell receptor beta chains reported below all come from one sample, sequenced in a study of PD-1 blockade in classical Hodgkin lymphoma (dated by TCRdb to the early 2020s). The time point label, read with the paper, signifies: cycle 1 day 1 (C1D1), immediately before nivolumab initiation. Every trial patient had relapsed after autologous stem cell transplantation, and cohorts A, B and C differed in prior brentuximab vedotin exposure. Preparation of the library involved the immunoSEQ multiplex PCR assay. This immuneACCESS table, as held by TCRdb, lists in-frame sequences with V and J called but not all clones. Of the missing ones, under half trace to an unresolved V gene in checked studies; the others have no known cause. The sample contains tens of thousands of clones, 80% to 90% of them found a single time. About 15% of the sample is in the top ten clones. Material: peripheral blood mononuclear cells (PBMCs), obtained at baseline. These receptors came from a human donor with classical Hodgkin lymphoma.

The rearrangement uses TRBV6-1 and TRBJ1-5; D remains unclear. Between the trimmed V and J ends, which lost 9 bases and 10 bases, there was a span of 13 bases. Germline values: CDR1 MNHNS, CDR2 SASEGT. CDR3 size: 11 residues. The CDR3 region has the DNA TGTGCCAGTAAGGCGGGCAATCCCCAGCATTTT. It is translated as CASKAGNPQHF.

The gene calls are TRBV6-5 and TRBJ1-1; a possible D gene is TRBD1 (5 bases). The germline V gene encodes CDR1 MNHEY and CDR2 SVGAGI. The CDR3 runs 16 residues. The V end was cut by 2 bases, the J end by 1 base, with 14 bases between. CDR3: CASSYGKGYRNTEAFF. CDR3 nucleotides: TGTGCCAGCAGTTACGGGAAGGGGTACAGGAACACTGAAGCTTTCTTT.

V gene TRBV29-1 combines with J gene TRBJ2-3, with D possibly TRBD2 on 5 matching bases. The CDR3 contains 14 residues. The germline V and J ends were trimmed by 6 bases and 1 base, with 14 bases remaining between them. Germline CDR1 is SQVTM and CDR2 is ANQGSEA. The CDR3, as DNA: TGCAGCGTCGCCATCTGGGAGCGCACAGATACGCAGTATTTT. Protein sequence: CSVAIWERTDTQYF.

This clone has a handful of counts. The germline gene is not matched at one end of the junction; a read error may be the cause. J is TRBJ1-1 and V is TRBV30; weak D call: TRBD1 (6 bases). Germline values: CDR1 GTSNPN, CDR2 SVGIG (reference sequence). The CDR3 covers 11 residues. This CDR3 reads CAWSGTARPLF. The CDR3 region has the DNA TGTGCCTGGAGTGGGACAGCTAGGCCCCTCTTT.

The rearrangement uses TRBV6-1 and TRBJ1-1; D remains unclear. Germline CDR1 reads MNHNS; CDR2 reads SASEGT. The ends were cut back, 6 bases at V and 2 bases at J, with 7 bases in the middle. The CDR3 is made up of 12 amino acids. The CDR3 protein is CASRTQNTEAFF. DNA for the CDR3: TGTGCCAGCAGGACTCAAAACACTGAAGCTTTCTTT.

The gene calls are TRBV11-2 and TRBJ2-7; no firm D call. The germline V gene has CDR1 SGHAT and CDR2 FQNNGV. The CDR3 loop spans 12 amino acids. V dropped 3 bases and J dropped 3 bases, with 6 bases sitting between them. The DNA for the CDR3 is TGTGCCAGCAGCTTCGGCTACTACGAGCAGTACTTC. Protein sequence: CASSFGYYEQYF.

This clone came up a few times. The chain uses TRBV30 and TRBJ1-6; D gene ambiguous. The ends were cut back, 0 bases at V and 7 bases at J, with 13 bases in the middle. Germline values: CDR1 GTSNPN, CDR2 SVGIG (reference sequence). The CDR3 totals 15 residues. The CDR3 DNA sequence: TGTGCCTGGAGTGTACGGGGAAGTGGCAATTCACCCCTCCACTTT. It translates to CAWSVRGSGNSPLHF.

The rearrangement joins TRBV7-8 to TRBJ2-1; 7 nucleotides agree with TRBD2. CDR3 length: 15 residues. The germline gives CDR1 SGHVS, CDR2 FQNEAQ. Trimming took 5 bases from V and 9 from J; bases not matched to a gene: 13. The CDR3 loop is CASSPLGGGSGEQFF. The CDR3 DNA reads as TGTGCCAGCAGCCCCCTTGGGGGGGGATCCGGTGAGCAGTTCTTC.

The chain couples TRBV11-2 to TRBJ1-2, with D perhaps matching TRBD1 (5 bases). V was trimmed by 7 bases and J by 3 bases, leaving 21 bases between them. The CDR3 extends over 16 amino acids. Germline lookup yields CDR1 SGHAT and CDR2 FQNNGV. The CDR3 DNA sequence: TGTGCCAGCATTTCAATCCAGGGTAGGCTGGACTATGGCTACACCTTC. This codes for CASISIQGRLDYGYTF.

The V and J genes are TRBV11-2 and TRBJ1-1; D remains ambiguous. The ends were cut back, 1 base at V and 4 bases at J, with 10 bases in the middle. CDR1 is SGHAT and CDR2 is FQNNGV in the germline V gene. CDR3 length: 14 amino acids. CDR3 sequence reads: CASSLVRPGTEAFF. The CDR3 nucleotides are TGTGCCAGCAGCTTAGTTCGGCCGGGCACTGAAGCTTTCTTT.

The rearrangement links TRBV6-5 to TRBJ2-7; possibly TRBD2 for D (5 bases). V was trimmed by 2 bases and J by 3 bases, leaving 11 bases between them. The germline CDR1 and CDR2 sequences are MNHEY and SVGAGI. This CDR3 spans 14 amino acids. The CDR3 nucleotides read TGTGCCAGCAGTTACGAGGGTCGGGGCTACGAGCAGTACTTC. Residues: CASSYEGRGYEQYF.

The chain uses TRBV7-9 and TRBJ2-5; a possible D gene is TRBD1 (6 bases). Germline loops: CDR1 SEHNR, CDR2 FQNEAQ (reference sequence). CDR3 size: 14 residues. V was pared by 1 base and J by 3 bases, with 9 bases between. CDR3 sequence reads: CASSLETGKETQYF. CDR3 bases: TGTGCCAGCAGCTTAGAAACAGGGAAAGAGACCCAGTACTTC. Drawing the rest from reference TRBV7-9 and TRBJ2-5, the complete variable domain is DTGVSQNPRHKITKRGQNVTFRCDPISEHNRLYWYRQTLGQGPEFLTYFQNEAQLEKSRLLSDRFSAERPKGSFSTLEIQRTEQGDSAMYLCASSLETGKETQYFGPGTRLLVL.

The chain uses TRBV12-5 and TRBJ1-1, with D hard to call. CDR3 length: 15 amino acids. CDR1 is LGHNT and CDR2 is FRNRAP in the germline V gene. Trimming cost V 0 bases and J 5 bases, with 13 bases left between them. The CDR3 here is CASGLVVGGNTEAFF. In nucleotides, the CDR3 is TGTGCTAGTGGTTTGGTAGTAGGAGGGAATACTGAAGCTTTCTTT.

V and J are TRBV19 and TRBJ1-1, with D possibly matching TRBD1 (5 bases). Looked up from germline, CDR1 is LNHDA and CDR2 is SQIVND (reference sequence). This CDR3 is 15 amino acids long. V lost 3 bases and J 6 bases, leaving 17 bases between the germline ends. CDR3 bases: TGTGCCAGTAGTATCTTATCGGGGGTGGGTTCTGAAGCTTTCTTT. This encodes CASSILSGVGSEAFF.

Written as DNA, the CDR3 is TGTGCCAGCAGCTCGGACTACCAAGAGACCCAGTACTTC. Translated: CASSSDYQETQYF. The chain couples TRBV11-2 to TRBJ2-5; D may be TRBD2 (5 bases). This CDR3 spans 13 amino acids. CDR1 is SGHAT, CDR2 FQNNGV, per germline. The V end lost 4 bases, the J end lost 0 bases, and 6 bases lay between the germline ends.

CDR3 in DNA: TGTGCCAGCAGCCAGGACGCGGGCCAGCCCCAGCATTTT. Encoded protein: CASSQDAGQPQHF. This rearrangement joins TRBV6-5 to TRBJ1-5, with no clear D. The CDR3 is 13 residues long. Per the germline V gene, CDR1 is MNHEY and CDR2 is SVGAGI. The V end lost 6 bases, the J end lost 7 bases, and 13 bases lay between the germline ends.

This chain links TRBV6-6 with TRBJ1-2; D gene unclear. Trimming removed 0 bases from V and 8 bases from J, with 10 bases in between. This CDR3 has 13 residues. Germline CDR1 is MNHNY and CDR2 is SVGAGI (reference sequence). Written as DNA, the CDR3 is TGTGCCAGCAGTTACTCCTGGGTTGGGGGCTACACCTTC. Protein: CASSYSWVGGYTF.

The chain links TRBV15 to TRBJ1-1, with D possibly TRBD1 on 6 matching bases. The V and J ends lost 0 bases and 4 bases respectively, with 9 bases between them. This CDR3 region has 14 residues. Per the germline V gene, CDR1 is LNHNV and CDR2 is YYDKDF (reference sequence). The CDR3 DNA follows: TGTGCCACCAGCAGAGAACACAGGGCCACTGAAGCTTTCTTT. Protein product: CATSREHRATEAFF.

The V call is TRBV7-9, the J call TRBJ1-2, with TRBD1 as a possible D gene (5 bases). The V end was cut by 1 base, the J end by 5 bases, with 8 bases between. This CDR3 contains 13 residues. Germline loops: CDR1 SEHNR, CDR2 FQNEAQ (reference sequence). The CDR3 bases are TGTGCCAGCAGCTTAGGACAGCCGTATGGCTACACCTTC. This translates into CASSLGQPYGYTF.

V usage is TRBV7-8 and J usage is TRBJ1-5; a weak D match, TRBD1 (6 bases). Germline-derived CDR1 and CDR2 are SGHVS and FQNEAQ. V shed 2 bases and J shed 3 bases, with 14 bases lying between them. This CDR3 spans 16 amino acids. CDR3 sequence (DNA): TGTGCCAGCAGCTTAAGGGGGTCGGTCCCCAATCAGCCCCAGCATTTT. Protein product: CASSLRGSVPNQPQHF.

The chain combines TRBV7-9 with TRBJ2-2; D gene ambiguous. This CDR3 is 15 amino acids long. Trimming left V 2 bases short and J 0 bases short, with 7 bases between. Per germline, CDR1 SEHNR and CDR2 FQNEAQ (reference sequence). As DNA, the CDR3 is TGTGCCAGCAGCTTACCTAGTACGAACACCGGGGAGCTGTTTTTT. This encodes CASSLPSTNTGELFF. The variable domain in full, completed from reference TRBV7-9 and TRBJ2-2, reads DTGVSQNPRHKITKRGQNVTFRCDPISEHNRLYWYRQTLGQGPEFLTYFQNEAQLEKSRLLSDRFSAERPKGSFSTLEIQRTEQGDSAMYLCASSLPSTNTGELFFGEGSRLTVL.

The V and J genes are TRBV28 and TRBJ1-2, with D hard to call. The germline gives CDR1 MDHEN, CDR2 SYDVKM. Deletions cut 6 bases from V and 4 bases from J, with 12 bases between. This CDR3 spans 13 amino acids. The CDR3 protein is CASRAGNGYGYTF. The CDR3 DNA sequence: TGTGCCAGCAGAGCAGGCAACGGCTATGGCTACACCTTC.

The chain carries TRBV9 and TRBJ1-1, with D possibly being TRBD1 (5 bases). This CDR3 has 14 amino acids. Trimming took off 5 bases at V and 4 bases at J, with 15 bases between the two ends. From germline, CDR1 is SGDLS and CDR2 YYNGEE. CDR3 sequence: CASSRALGGTEAFF. The CDR3 DNA reads as TGTGCCAGCAGTCGAGCCCTCGGGGGCACTGAAGCTTTCTTT.

This chain joins TRBV19 and TRBJ2-3; D is undetermined. CDR1 is LNHDA, CDR2 SQIVND, per germline (reference sequence). The CDR3 has 13 amino acids. V gave up 5 bases and J gave up 2 bases, with 8 bases separating them. This CDR3 reads CASSLTVTDTQYF. The CDR3 DNA reads as TGTGCCAGTAGTTTGACCGTCACAGATACGCAGTATTTT.

The gene calls are TRBV27 and TRBJ2-7; D might be TRBD1 (5 bases). V lost 5 bases, J lost 3 bases, and 14 bases lay in between. From germline, CDR1 is MNHEY and CDR2 SMNVEV (reference sequence). CDR3 length: 14 amino acids. CDR3 loop: CASSLHWGGYEQYF. Here the CDR3 DNA reads TGTGCCAGCAGTCTCCATTGGGGCGGCTACGAGCAGTACTTC.

The chain has TRBV10-3 and TRBJ1-1, with D tentatively TRBD1 (5 bases). There are 17 residues in the CDR3. V lost 1 base, J lost 5 bases, and 20 bases lay in between. Per the germline V gene, CDR1 is ENHRY and CDR2 is SYGVKD. In DNA, the CDR3 is TGTGCCATCAGTGAGTGGTTGAGTGGGGGTAGAAGGACTGAAGCTTTCTTT. Translation: CAISEWLSGGRRTEAFF.

The V and J genes are TRBV27 and TRBJ1-1, with D unresolved. V lost 2 bases, J lost 4 bases, and 8 bases lay in between. Germline assignment: CDR1 MNHEY and CDR2 SMNVEV (reference sequence). CDR3 size: 13 residues. The CDR3: CASSLGSSTEAFF. DNA of the CDR3: TGTGCCAGCAGTTTAGGGTCTAGCACTGAAGCTTTCTTT.

The chain joins TRBV11-2 to TRBJ1-1, with D perhaps matching TRBD1 (5 bases). V lost 5 bases and J lost 5, with 12 bases in between. CDR3 size: 13 residues. Germline CDR1 and CDR2: SGHAT and FQNNGV. The CDR3: CASSTQEGTEAFF. CDR3 sequence (DNA): TGTGCCAGCAGCACCCAAGAGGGGACTGAAGCTTTCTTT.

The chain recombines TRBV29-1 with TRBJ2-1; D may be TRBD1 (7 bases). The CDR3 totals 14 residues. Per germline, CDR1 SQVTM and CDR2 ANQGSEA. V lost 4 bases, J lost 3 bases, and 13 bases lay in between. For the CDR3, the DNA is TGCAGCGTTGCGGCGGGACAGTTCTACAATGAGCAGTTCTTC. Amino acid sequence: CSVAAGQFYNEQFF.